The 30 T cell receptor beta chains below were found in one sample sequenced in a study of T cell responses to AZD1222 COVID-19 vaccine. The protocol was immunoSEQ multiplex PCR, while the TCRdb copy is restricted to in-frame clones and leaves out a portion. The table lists approximately 100,000 clones, roughly nine tenths of them singletons. The sample in question was peripheral blood, obtained on day 0 of AZD1222 vaccination. These receptor sequences come from an adult in good health.

V usage is TRBV5-1 and J usage is TRBJ1-4; D not resolved. This CDR3 has 13 amino acids. The germline CDR1 and CDR2 sequences are SGHRS and YFSETQ. V dropped 4 bases and J dropped 7 bases, with 11 bases sitting between them. This CDR3 reads CASSPGVGEKLFF. The CDR3 coding sequence is TGCGCCAGCAGCCCTGGGGTAGGTGAAAAACTGTTTTTT.

The chain recombines TRBV21-1 with TRBJ1-2. TRBV21-1 is a pseudogene locus. CDR3 length: 12 amino acids. CDR3 DNA: TGTGCCAGCAGCAAAGCGGGGTTCGGCTACACCTTC. This translates into CASSKAGFGYTF.

This chain connects TRBV5-1 to TRBJ2-5, with 10 bases fitting TRBD1. After removal of 0 bases from V and 4 bases from J, the junction contained 3 bases not matched to a gene. The V gene's germline CDR1 is SGHRS and CDR2 YFSETQ. This CDR3 contains 15 residues. The CDR3 DNA is TGCGCCAGCAGCTTGGGGGGACAGGGGTCAGAGACCCAGTACTTC. Translation: CASSLGGQGSETQYF.

The chain carries TRBV10-2 and TRBJ2-7; D is possibly TRBD2 (5 bases). The V gene's germline CDR1 is WSHSY and CDR2 SAAADI. The CDR3 sequence is 15 residues long. The V end lost 2 bases, the J end lost 0 bases, and 11 bases lay between the germline ends. The CDR3: CASSEMSRASYEQYF. The CDR3 DNA reads TGCGCCAGCAGTGAGATGTCGCGGGCCTCCTACGAGCAGTACTTC.

The chain recombines TRBV5-8 with TRBJ2-3; D is perhaps TRBD1 or TRBD2 (6 bases each). Germline V gene sequence: CDR1 SGHTS, CDR2 YDEGEE. V was trimmed by 0 bases and J by 3 bases, leaving 8 bases between them. This CDR3 contains 14 residues. This CDR3 reads CASSLGGGTDTQYF. The CDR3 DNA reads TGTGCCAGCAGCTTGGGAGGGGGGACAGATACGCAGTATTTT.

The chain links TRBV27 to TRBJ1-2; weak D call: TRBD1 (5 bases). CDR1 and CDR2 from the germline V gene are MNHEY and SMNVEV (reference sequence). V was shortened by 2 bases and J by 4 bases, with 17 bases between the two germline ends. CDR3 size: 16 residues. The CDR3: CASSLNAGGVTYGYTF. The DNA for the CDR3 is TGTGCCAGCAGTTTAAATGCTGGGGGAGTTACCTATGGCTACACCTTC.

The genes are TRBV18 and TRBJ2-1, with D unresolved. Between the trimmed V and J ends, which lost 5 bases and 3 bases, there was a span of 11 bases. The CDR3 is made up of 14 amino acids. Germline CDR1 is KGHSH and CDR2 is LQKENI. In DNA form, the CDR3 reads TGTGCCAGCTCATCCTCTCGGTACTACAATGAGCAGTTCTTC. It codes for CASSSSRYYNEQFF.

Remarks on this clone: Other nucleotide sequences in the sample specify the same CDR3. This chain joins TRBV30 and TRBJ2-2; D possibly corresponds to TRBD2 (5 bases). The CDR3 totals 13 residues. Germline CDR1 is GTSNPN and CDR2 is SVGIG (reference sequence). V was cut by 0 bases and J by 8 bases, with 10 bases left in between. CDR3 in DNA: TGTGCCTGGAGTGTACTTAGGACTGGGGAGCTGTTTTTT. Its translation: CAWSVLRTGELFF.

The genes are TRBV28 and TRBJ2-5; 10 bases fit TRBD1. With 6 bases clipped from V and 6 bases from J, the junction kept 10 bases outside the gene matches. Per germline, CDR1 MDHEN and CDR2 SYDVKM. The CDR3 covers 15 residues. The CDR3 loop reads CASSRDRGRVKTQYF. The CDR3 bases are TGTGCCAGCAGCCGGGACAGGGGAAGGGTGAAGACCCAGTACTTC.

A single count supports this clone. V gene TRBV2 combines with J gene TRBJ2-2; tentatively, D is TRBD2 (6 bases). The V and J ends lost 4 bases and 1 base respectively, with 13 bases between them. The V gene's germline CDR1 is SNHLY and CDR2 FYNNEI. This CDR3 spans 16 amino acids. CDR3 in DNA: TGTGCCAGCAGTGCGCGCGGGAAGGTGAACACCGGGGAGCTGTTTTTT. Translated, it gives CASSARGKVNTGELFF.

V and J are TRBV2 and TRBJ1-5, with D maybe TRBD1 (5 bases). V was pared by 2 bases and J by 5 bases, with 13 bases between. CDR1 and CDR2 (germline): SNHLY, FYNNEI. The CDR3 covers 15 residues. The CDR3 DNA is TGTGCCAGCAGTGAACAGTCAGGGTCGGATCAGCCCCAGCATTTT. Translation gives CASSEQSGSDQPQHF.

This chain uses TRBV3-1 (or the pseudogene TRBV3-2) with TRBJ1-2, with a tentative D call TRBD1 (6 bases). Germline V gives CDR1 LGHDT, CDR2 YNNKEL (reference sequence). The CDR3 totals 17 residues. V lost 3 bases to trimming and J lost 0 bases, with 17 bases between them. The CDR3 protein is CASSQRHDRPANYGYTF. CDR3 sequence (DNA): TGTGCCAGCAGCCAGCGACATGACAGGCCAGCTAACTATGGCTACACCTTC.

This clone was detected only a few times. The rearrangement uses TRBV6-1 and TRBJ1-2; possibly TRBD1 for D (6 bases). This CDR3 is built from 15 residues. The germline CDR1 and CDR2 sequences are MNHNS and SASEGT. The V end lost 3 bases, the J end lost 1 base, and 12 bases lay between the germline ends. The CDR3 DNA follows: TGTGCCAGCAGTGATTGGTCACAGGGTAACTATGGCTACACCTTC. This gives the protein CASSDWSQGNYGYTF.

The CDR3 reads CASSHWNQRVSYEQFF. CDR3 sequence (DNA): TGTGCCAGCAGCCATTGGAATCAAAGGGTTTCGTATGAGCAGTTCTTC. The J gene is TRBJ2-1, the V gene TRBV3-1 (or the pseudogene TRBV3-2); D is unresolved. With 3 bases removed from V and 8 bases from J, the gap between germline ends came to 20 bases. There are 16 residues in the CDR3. The V gene's germline CDR1 is LGHDT and CDR2 YNNKEL (reference sequence).

This chain connects TRBV19 to TRBJ1-5; 9 bases fit TRBD1. This CDR3 is built from 16 residues. The V segment lost 5 bases and the J segment 7 bases; nucleotides outside the gene matches: 12. Germline V gives CDR1 LNHDA, CDR2 SQIVND (reference sequence). CDR3 protein: CASSSQPGTGRQPQHF. CDR3 nucleotide sequence: TGTGCCAGTAGTTCCCAACCCGGGACAGGGAGGCAGCCCCAGCATTTT. The whole variable domain, remainder taken from reference TRBV19 and TRBJ1-5, is DGGITQSPKYLFRKEGQNVTLSCEQNLNHDAMYWYRQDPGQGLRLIYYSQIVNDFQKGDIAEGYSVSREKKESFPLTVTSAQKNPTAFYLCASSSQPGTGRQPQHFGDGTRLSIL.

V gene TRBV19 combines with J gene TRBJ2-1, with TRBD2 matching 9 bases. The CDR3 runs 16 residues. Germline trimming cut 6 bases from V and 1 base from J; bases unmatched to any gene: 7. Germline lookup yields CDR1 LNHDA and CDR2 SQIVND (reference sequence). Here the CDR3 DNA reads TGTGCCAGTAGCGCTGCGCGGGGGGGTTCCTACAATGAGCAGTTCTTC. Its protein product is CASSAARGGSYNEQFF. The full variable domain, with the rest looked up from reference TRBV19 and TRBJ2-1, is DGGITQSPKYLFRKEGQNVTLSCEQNLNHDAMYWYRQDPGQGLRLIYYSQIVNDFQKGDIAEGYSVSREKKESFPLTVTSAQKNPTAFYLCASSAARGGSYNEQFFGPGTRLTVL.

The CDR3, as DNA: TGCGCCAGCAGTCGCCAGGGGGAAGAGACCCAGTACTTC. It is translated as CASSRQGEETQYF. The chain carries TRBV5-1 and TRBJ2-5; 7 nucleotides align to TRBD1. V shed 5 bases, J shed 3 bases, and the junction held 4 bases outside the gene matches. In germline, CDR1 is SGHRS, CDR2 YFSETQ. This CDR3 spans 13 amino acids.

The J gene is TRBJ1-1, the V gene TRBV27; the match to TRBD1 covers 9 bases. The germline V gene encodes CDR1 MNHEY and CDR2 SMNVEV (reference sequence). CDR3 length: 15 amino acids. Germline trimming cut 7 bases from V and 1 base from J; bases unmatched to any gene: 7. The CDR3 sequence: CASTRQGVENTEAFF. In DNA form, the CDR3 reads TGTGCCAGCACCAGACAGGGGGTGGAGAACACTGAAGCTTTCTTT.

The chain combines TRBV10-1 with TRBJ2-2; TRBD2 matches 8 bases. Losses at the gene ends were 8 bases for V and 3 bases for J; bases not matched to a gene: 8. Germline CDR1 reads WNHNN; CDR2 reads SYGVQD (reference sequence). The CDR3 covers 15 residues. The CDR3 sequence is CASSSREVDTGELFF. Here the CDR3 DNA reads TGCGCCAGCTCGTCGCGGGAGGTTGACACCGGGGAGCTGTTTTTT.

This sequence joins TRBV5-4 and TRBJ2-2, with no clear D. This CDR3 spans 13 amino acids. Germline V lookup: CDR1 SGHNT, CDR2 YYREEE (reference sequence). V was trimmed by 6 bases and J by 6 bases, leaving 12 bases between them. CDR3 sequence reads: CASTHSPAGELFF. The CDR3 DNA is TGTGCCAGCACTCATTCTCCGGCCGGGGAGCTGTTTTTT.

The J gene is TRBJ1-3, the V gene TRBV4-1; the D is unclear. The germline V gene has CDR1 MGHRA and CDR2 YSYEKL. The CDR3 extends over 14 amino acids. Trimming stripped 4 bases from V and 4 bases from J, with 11 bases between. CDR3 coding DNA: TGCGCCAGCAGCCCTTGGTGGTCCGGAAACACCATATATTTT. It codes for CASSPWWSGNTIYF.

This chain links TRBV7-9 with TRBJ1-3; D call uncertain. Germline V CDR1 and CDR2: SEHNR, FQNEAQ (reference sequence). V was trimmed by 9 bases and J by 0 bases, leaving 9 bases between them. The CDR3 covers 13 residues. The chain's CDR3 is CASEWGSGNTIYF. CDR3 coding DNA: TGTGCCAGTGAGTGGGGCTCTGGAAACACCATATATTTT. Based on the CDR3 plus reference TRBV7-9 and TRBJ1-3, the full variable domain is DTGVSQNPRHKITKRGQNVTFRCDPISEHNRLYWYRQTLGQGPEFLTYFQNEAQLEKSRLLSDRFSAERPKGSFSTLEIQRTEQGDSAMYLCASEWGSGNTIYFGEGSWLTVV.

The chain couples TRBV2 to TRBJ1-5; D is unresolved. CDR3 length: 15 residues. CDR1 and CDR2 (germline): SNHLY, FYNNEI. V lost 2 bases and J lost 0, with 8 bases in between. CDR3 bases: TGTGCCAGCAGTGAAAAGGGTTATAGCAATCAGCCCCAGCATTTT. The encoded protein is CASSEKGYSNQPQHF.

The J gene is TRBJ1-1, the V gene TRBV6-5; D may be TRBD1 (5 bases). V lost 6 bases to trimming and J lost 3 bases, with 14 bases between them. The CDR3 sequence is 14 residues long. Germline lookup yields CDR1 MNHEY and CDR2 SVGAGI. CDR3 nucleotide sequence: TGTGCCAGCAGCCTTTGGGGGGTAGACACTGAAGCTTTCTTT. Amino acids: CASSLWGVDTEAFF.

J is TRBJ2-3 and V is TRBV20-1; D remains ambiguous. The germline V gene has CDR1 DFQATT and CDR2 SNEGSKA (reference sequence). This CDR3 has 11 residues. Trimming removed 3 bases at V and 5 bases at J, with 6 bases between. The CDR3 coding sequence is TGCAGTGCTAGGTTTAAAGATACGCAGTATTTT. It specifies CSARFKDTQYF.

This chain connects TRBV5-1 to TRBJ2-5; 10 bases are shared with TRBD1. CDR1 and CDR2 from the germline V gene are SGHRS and YFSETQ. V gave up 5 bases and J gave up 5 bases; unmatched junction bases: 9. The CDR3 is made up of 15 amino acids. The CDR3 loop reads CASRQGDRGFETQYF. The CDR3 nucleotides are TGCGCCAGCAGGCAGGGGGACAGGGGTTTCGAGACCCAGTACTTC.

This clone was observed once. The rearrangement links TRBV18 to TRBJ2-1, with TRBD2 matching over 8 bases. Trimming at V came to 5 bases and at J to 6 bases, leaving 12 bases not matched to a gene. Germline V gene sequence: CDR1 KGHSH, CDR2 LQKENI. CDR3 length: 16 amino acids. CDR3 DNA: TGTGCCAGCTCATCCTCGGGGAGCGGGAGACGCAATGAGCAGTTCTTC. Translating it yields CASSSSGSGRRNEQFF.

The chain uses TRBV18 and TRBJ1-2; D call uncertain. V lost 2 bases and J 8 bases, leaving 9 bases between the germline ends. Per germline, CDR1 KGHSH and CDR2 LQKENI. The CDR3 consists of 12 residues. The CDR3 sequence: CASSPNQEGYTF. The CDR3 DNA is TGTGCCAGCTCACCAAATCAGGAAGGCTACACCTTC.

CDR3 amino acids: CASSEAVTGTQETQYF. Written as DNA, the CDR3 is TGTGCCAGCAGTGAAGCGGTGACAGGGACCCAAGAGACCCAGTACTTC. The chain carries TRBV6-1 and TRBJ2-5, with 7 bases aligning to TRBD1. Germline-derived CDR1 and CDR2 are MNHNS and SASEGT. There are 16 residues in the CDR3. V lost 0 bases to trimming and J lost 1 base; unmatched junction nucleotides: 5.

The CDR3 region is CSAIRNYGYTF. DNA of the CDR3: TGCAGTGCTATCAGGAACTATGGCTACACCTTC. The chain is built from TRBV20-1 and TRBJ1-2; no reliable D call. Germline V CDR1 and CDR2: DFQATT, SNEGSKA (reference sequence). The CDR3 is 11 amino acids. V shed 4 bases and J shed 2 bases, with 5 bases lying between them.